This TCR beta chain emerged from a study of T-cell memory formation after mild COVID-19. Turning to the study itself: TCR clusters were mostly confined to one donor each.

This clonotype has only a few counts. A single record per CDR3 protein comes from TCRdb applying MiXCR to the 5' RACE reads. The table records roughly 130,000 distinct CDR3 sequences, approximately 15% of them present only once. The specimen was PBMCs or a T cell subset sorted from them (not recorded which). The receptor's source is an adult woman who had mild COVID-19 (a few samples of this study predate the infection). Cell type and time point are not known.

In DNA, the CDR3 is TGTGCCAGCAGCCCGGGTGGGGGTGAGAGCTCCTACGAGCAGTACTTC. Protein: CASSPGGGESSYEQYF. The J gene is TRBJ2-7, the V gene TRBV7-9, with D perhaps given as TRBD1 or TRBD2 (5 bases each). Per germline, CDR1 SEHNR and CDR2 FQNEAQ (reference sequence). V lost 5 bases and J 0 bases, leaving 17 bases between the germline ends. The CDR3 runs 16 residues.